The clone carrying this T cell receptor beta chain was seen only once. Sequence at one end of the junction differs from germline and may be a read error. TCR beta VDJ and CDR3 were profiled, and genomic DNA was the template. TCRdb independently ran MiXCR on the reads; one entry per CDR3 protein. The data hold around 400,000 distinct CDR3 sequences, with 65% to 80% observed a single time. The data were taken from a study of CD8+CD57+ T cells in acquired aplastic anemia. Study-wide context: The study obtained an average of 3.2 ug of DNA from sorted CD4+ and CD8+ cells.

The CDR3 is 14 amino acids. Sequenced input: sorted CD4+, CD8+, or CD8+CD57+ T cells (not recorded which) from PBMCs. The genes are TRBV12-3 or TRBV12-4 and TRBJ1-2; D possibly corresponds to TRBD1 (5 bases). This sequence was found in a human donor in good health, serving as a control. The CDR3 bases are TGTGCCAGCAGGACAGCGCGGGGCAATTTTGGCTACGCCTTC. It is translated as CASRTARGNFGYAF.